This entry describes one T cell receptor (beta chain). In germline, CDR1 is GTSNPN, CDR2 SVGIG (reference sequence). The CDR3 is made up of 16 amino acids. V shed 2 bases and J 2 bases; nucleotides not matched to a gene: 6. The source of the sample is a study of radiotherapy plus CTLA-4 blockade in lung cancer. As for the study in general: With approximately 30% of patients having disease control, objective responses were seen in 15% to 20%.

The repertoire was sequenced with immunoSEQ multiplex PCR; TCRdb's copy has only in-frame clones and lacks some. The table records over 80,000 clones, roughly 86% of them present only once. This chain links TRBV30 with TRBJ1-5, with 10 bases lining up with TRBD1. The TCR originated in a human donor with non-small cell lung cancer that progressed on radiotherapy plus ipilimumab. Source: peripheral blood, taken from a patient treated with radiotherapy plus ipilimumab. CDR3: CAWSSRGQGGNQPQHF. CDR3 bases: TGTGCCTGGAGTTCACGCGGACAGGGGGGCAATCAGCCCCAGCATTTT.